The 29 T cell receptor beta chains listed next were all sequenced from one sample in a study of immune evolution from preneoplasia to lung adenocarcinoma (dated by TCRdb to 2020 to 2022). Preparation of the library involved the immunoSEQ multiplex PCR assay. TCRdb mirrors the immuneACCESS table, restricted to in-frame sequences. Some clones are absent from its copies; in checked studies, under half trace to an unresolved V gene, and the reason for the others is unknown. A total of around 9,300 clones appear in this sample, 79% of them only once. About 12% of the sample is taken by the ten largest. Sequenced material: FFPE lung adenocarcinoma in situ tissue. In light of the paper, this sample's cell subset or site label describes: preinvasive adenocarcinoma in situ (AIS). Receptors originate from a person aged 80 or over with lung adenocarcinoma.

CDR3: CASSGLGALSYNSPLHF. The CDR3 coding sequence is TGTGCCAGCAGCGGGCTCGGGGCCCTTTCCTATAATTCACCCCTCCACTTT. The chain recombines TRBV7-8 with TRBJ1-6, with D possibly matching TRBD1 (5 bases). This CDR3 is 17 amino acids long. V was cut by 5 bases and J by 1 base, with 15 bases left in between. In germline, CDR1 is SGHVS, CDR2 FQNEAQ.

This clone has only a few counts. The CDR3 coding sequence is TGTGCCAGCAGCAGGGACAGGGGAGGGACAGATACGCAGTATTTT. This codes for CASSRDRGGTDTQYF. This chain uses TRBV5-4 with TRBJ2-3; 10 bases map to TRBD1. J lost 3 bases, V lost 4 bases, and 5 bases had no gene match. There are 15 residues in the CDR3. Germline lookup yields CDR1 SGHNT and CDR2 YYREEE (reference sequence).

The genes are TRBV7-2 and TRBJ2-3, with a tentative D call TRBD1 (6 bases). The germline V gene encodes CDR1 SGHTA and CDR2 FQGNSA. V lost 6 bases and J lost 1, with 17 bases in between. The CDR3 covers 16 residues. The CDR3 loop is CASRGQGGLGTDTQYF. CDR3 nucleotides: TGTGCCAGCAGGGGACAAGGGGGTCTAGGCACAGATACGCAGTATTTT.

The chain employs TRBV2 and TRBJ1-2; D is undetermined. The germline CDR1 and CDR2 sequences are SNHLY and FYNNEI. Trimming left V 4 bases short and J 2 bases short, with 11 bases between. The CDR3 is 14 residues long. CDR3 sequence: CASSAKVRNYGYTF. The CDR3 DNA reads as TGTGCCAGCAGTGCGAAGGTTAGAAACTATGGCTACACCTTC. The whole variable domain, filled in from reference TRBV2 and TRBJ1-2, reads EPEVTQTPSHQVTQMGQEVILRCVPISNHLYFYWYRQILGQKVEFLVSFYNNEISEKSEIFDDQFSVERPDGSNFTLKIRSTKLEDSAMYFCASSAKVRNYGYTFGSGTRLTVV.

The chain employs TRBV15 and TRBJ2-1, with 11 bases lining up with TRBD2. V was pared by 6 bases and J by 5 bases, with 3 bases of the junction left unmatched. The CDR3 covers 14 residues. Germline CDR1 and CDR2: LNHNV and YYDKDF (reference sequence). CDR3 DNA sequence: TGTGCCACCAGGGGGACTAGCGGCGACAATGAGCAGTTCTTC. It translates to CATRGTSGDNEQFF.

V and J are TRBV7-9 and TRBJ1-1, with no clear D. This CDR3 spans 14 amino acids. V gave up 3 bases and J gave up 0 bases, with 8 bases separating them. Looked up from germline, CDR1 is SEHNR and CDR2 is FQNEAQ (reference sequence). CDR3 sequence reads: CASSFGSMNTEAFF. CDR3 coding DNA: TGTGCCAGCAGCTTCGGTAGCATGAACACTGAAGCTTTCTTT.

V usage is TRBV21-1 and J usage is TRBJ1-2. TRBV21-1 is designated a pseudogene. CDR3 size: 17 residues. DNA for the CDR3: TGTGCCAGCAGCAAGTATGGGGGACCCCTGACGTCCTATGGCTACACCTTC. The encoded protein is CASSKYGGPLTSYGYTF.

The CDR3 region has the DNA TGTGCCAGCACTCAGGGGGGGGGCGGTAACTATGGCTACACCTTC. Amino acid sequence: CASTQGGGGNYGYTF. The chain is built from TRBV6-6 and TRBJ1-2, with 7 positions matching TRBD1. With V trimmed by 7 bases and J by 1 base, 9 bases remained unmatched. The germline V gene has CDR1 MNHNY and CDR2 SVGAGI (reference sequence). The CDR3 covers 15 residues.

The chain joins TRBV10-3 to TRBJ1-1, with D perhaps TRBD1 (6 bases). CDR1 and CDR2 (germline): ENHRY, SYGVKD. The CDR3 has 12 amino acids. Trimming pared 5 bases from V and 7 bases from J, leaving 11 bases between. The CDR3 region is CAISTGTNEAFF. The CDR3 coding sequence is TGTGCCATCAGTACAGGGACGAATGAAGCTTTCTTT.

The chain combines TRBV4-3 with TRBJ1-4; TRBD1 might be the D (5 bases). The V gene's germline CDR1 is LGHNA and CDR2 YSLEER. The CDR3 has 14 amino acids. The V and J ends lost 3 bases and 5 bases respectively, with 10 bases between them. CDR3 sequence reads: CASSQNGQNEKLFF. The CDR3 coding sequence is TGCGCCAGCAGCCAGAACGGACAAAATGAAAAACTGTTTTTT.

The chain recombines TRBV7-3 with TRBJ2-2; D gene ambiguous. CDR1 SGHTA and CDR2 FQGTGA come from the germline V gene. V was shortened by 5 bases and J by 0 bases, with 13 bases between the two germline ends. The CDR3 extends over 16 amino acids. CDR3 loop: CASSPRANPNTGELFF. The CDR3 nucleotides read TGTGCCAGCAGCCCCCGAGCCAATCCGAACACCGGGGAGCTGTTTTTT.

The sample holds one count of this clone. V is TRBV7-9 and J is TRBJ1-1; unclear D gene. V gave up 1 base and J gave up 0 bases, with 9 bases separating them. The germline CDR1 and CDR2 sequences are SEHNR and FQNEAQ (reference sequence). The CDR3 length is 15 residues. The CDR3 reads CASSLDGVMNTEAFF. The CDR3 DNA is TGTGCCAGCAGCTTAGATGGGGTCATGAACACTGAAGCTTTCTTT.

The chain is built from TRBV6-1 and TRBJ2-7, with 11 bases matching TRBD1. Germline CDR1 and CDR2: MNHNS and SASEGT. This CDR3 spans 16 amino acids. V lost 4 bases to trimming and J lost 3 bases; unmatched junction nucleotides: 8. The CDR3 sequence is CASSVVIGTGGYEQYF. The CDR3 DNA follows: TGTGCCAGCAGTGTTGTTATCGGGACAGGGGGCTACGAGCAGTACTTC.

This rearrangement joins TRBV15 to TRBJ2-1; D ambiguous. Germline V gene sequence: CDR1 LNHNV, CDR2 YYDKDF (reference sequence). CDR3 length: 14 residues. V gave up 0 bases and J gave up 5 bases, with 8 bases separating them. The CDR3 region has the DNA TGTGCCACCAGCAGAGATTATGGGGACAATGAGCAGTTCTTC. It is translated as CATSRDYGDNEQFF.

The chain uses TRBV28 and TRBJ1-5, with a weak D call TRBD1 (5 bases). Germline CDR1 reads MDHEN; CDR2 reads SYDVKM. The CDR3 length is 12 residues. Trimming cost V 7 bases and J 5 bases, with 9 bases left between them. The CDR3 DNA sequence: TGTGCCAGCACAGGGTCCTATCAGCCCCAGCATTTT. This encodes CASTGSYQPQHF.

The V gene is TRBV28, the J gene TRBJ2-3; possible D gene TRBD1, 5 bases. The CDR3 is 16 residues long. V lost 7 bases and J lost 1, with 18 bases in between. Germline V gene data show CDR1 as MDHEN and CDR2 as SYDVKM. The CDR3 region is CASTPLGAQRTDTQYF. The CDR3 coding sequence is TGTGCCAGCACCCCCCTTGGGGCACAACGCACAGATACGCAGTATTTT.

The chain is built from TRBV28 and TRBJ1-2; TRBD1 might be the D (6 bases). The CDR3 is 13 amino acids. V was trimmed by 4 bases and J by 3 bases, leaving 9 bases between them. The germline V gene encodes CDR1 MDHEN and CDR2 SYDVKM. CDR3 in amino acids: CASSSGEDYGYTF. The CDR3 DNA reads TGTGCCAGCAGTTCAGGGGAGGACTATGGCTACACCTTC.

This chain links TRBV7-2 with TRBJ2-3; TRBD1 matches at 8 bases. CDR3 length: 14 amino acids. Germline lookup yields CDR1 SGHTA and CDR2 FQGNSA. Germline trimming cut 3 bases from V and 2 bases from J; bases unmatched to any gene: 1. The CDR3 DNA sequence: TGTGCCAGCAGCTTGACAGGGGACACAGATACGCAGTATTTT. Amino acids: CASSLTGDTDTQYF.

V is TRBV2 and J is TRBJ2-4; the match to TRBD1 covers 10 bases. With 2 bases clipped from V and 13 bases from J, the junction kept 5 bases outside the gene matches. CDR3 size: 13 residues. The germline V gene encodes CDR1 SNHLY and CDR2 FYNNEI. CDR3 sequence: CASSERDRGPQYF. The CDR3 DNA reads as TGTGCCAGCAGTGAACGGGACAGGGGACCCCAGTACTTC.

The chain joins TRBV25-1 to TRBJ2-5, with 15 positions matching TRBD2. Trimming at V came to 6 bases and at J to 2 bases, leaving 4 bases not matched to a gene. CDR1 MGHDK and CDR2 SYGVNS come from the germline V gene. This CDR3 contains 16 residues. The CDR3 is CASSRGTSGGQETQYF. The CDR3 DNA reads TGTGCCAGCAGCAGGGGGACTAGCGGGGGGCAAGAGACCCAGTACTTC.

The chain has TRBV27 and TRBJ1-1; 9 positions agree with TRBD1. The length of the CDR3 is 12 residues. The germline V gene has CDR1 MNHEY and CDR2 SMNVEV (reference sequence). V lost 6 bases, J lost 10 bases, and 6 bases stayed unmatched. CDR3 protein: CASRDRGRVAFF. The CDR3 nucleotides read TGTGCCAGCAGGGACAGGGGAAGGGTAGCTTTCTTT.

This clone was recorded a few times. J is TRBJ1-3 and V is TRBV18; D might be TRBD1 (5 bases). The CDR3 spans 13 residues. The germline CDR1 and CDR2 sequences are KGHSH and LQKENI. The ends were cut back, 8 bases at V and 4 bases at J, with 12 bases in the middle. CDR3 in amino acids: CASQDIEGNTIYF. The CDR3 DNA sequence: TGTGCCAGCCAGGACATAGAGGGAAACACCATATATTTT.

This chain links TRBV19 with TRBJ2-5; 10 bases are shared with TRBD1. CDR3 size: 14 residues. The germline CDR1 and CDR2 sequences are LNHDA and SQIVND (reference sequence). V shed 4 bases, J shed 3 bases, and the junction held 2 bases outside the gene matches. The CDR3 region has the DNA TGTGCCAGTAGTACCGGGACAGGGGAAGAGACCCAGTACTTC. Translated, it gives CASSTGTGEETQYF.

The chain links TRBV11-1 to TRBJ2-5, with 15 bases aligning to TRBD2. After removal of 3 bases from V and 4 bases from J, the junction contained 3 bases not matched to a gene. The germline V gene has CDR1 SGHAT and CDR2 FQDESV (reference sequence). There are 16 residues in the CDR3. As DNA, the CDR3 is TGTGCCAGCAGCTTCCGGACTAGCGGGGGGGCAGAGACCCAGTACTTC. Its protein is CASSFRTSGGAETQYF.

V and J are TRBV7-2 and TRBJ2-5, with 7 bases aligning to TRBD1. With 1 base clipped from V and 5 bases from J, the junction kept 4 bases outside the gene matches. Germline V lookup: CDR1 SGHTA, CDR2 FQGNSA. The length of the CDR3 is 14 residues. CDR3 DNA: TGTGCCAGCAGCTTAGTTCAGGGGGTGGAGACCCAGTACTTC. It yields the protein CASSLVQGVETQYF.

This chain uses TRBV19 with TRBJ1-6; D is possibly TRBD1 (6 bases). With 7 bases removed from V and 9 bases from J, the gap between germline ends came to 13 bases. Looked up from germline, CDR1 is LNHDA and CDR2 is SQIVND (reference sequence). The CDR3 consists of 13 residues. Written as DNA, the CDR3 is TGTGCCAGTAAGGGGGGAGGGAGTTCACCCCTCCACTTT. Its translation: CASKGGGSSPLHF.

J is TRBJ2-3 and V is TRBV18; TRBD1 matches 9 bases. V was clipped by 3 bases and J by 0 bases; unmatched bases: 10. Germline values: CDR1 KGHSH, CDR2 LQKENI. The CDR3 has 18 residues. The CDR3 sequence: CASSPLILGTGSTDTQYF. The CDR3 DNA reads as TGTGCCAGCTCACCCCTTATTCTCGGGACAGGGAGCACAGATACGCAGTATTTT.

This clone came up a few times. The chain links TRBV7-1 to TRBJ1-1; the D is unclear. TRBV7-1 is an ORF for which the function is uncertain. The CDR3 is 14 amino acids. Trimming shortened V by 4 bases and J by 0 bases, and 9 bases separated the two germline ends. The CDR3: CASSLQTMNTEAFF. CDR3 DNA sequence: TGTGCCAGCAGCTTACAAACCATGAACACTGAAGCTTTCTTT.

The chain uses TRBV7-2 and TRBJ2-3, with D possibly TRBD2 on 6 matching bases. Germline lookup yields CDR1 SGHTA and CDR2 FQGNSA. The V and J ends lost 4 bases and 2 bases respectively, with 10 bases between them. The length of the CDR3 is 14 residues. CDR3 loop: CASSSRGNTDTQYF. CDR3 DNA: TGTGCCAGCAGCTCACGGGGGAACACAGATACGCAGTATTTT.